This T cell receptor beta chain was recorded in a study of blood T cell repertoires in COVID-19. Trimming at V came to 2 bases and at J to 4 bases, leaving 7 bases not matched to a gene. CDR3 size: 15 residues. Germline V gene sequence: CDR1 MNHEY, CDR2 SVGAGI. Sequencing used immunoSEQ multiplex PCR; TCRdb keeps in-frame clones, though not all of them. The sample lists around 100,000 clones, less than 80% occurring once. The receptor was isolated from a man in his sixties or seventies with active or convalescent COVID-19. Specimen: peripheral blood. The chain couples TRBV6-5 to TRBJ2-5; 7 bases fit TRBD2. This CDR3 reads CASSYGSAGVETQYF. CDR3 in DNA: TGTGCCAGCAGTTACGGTTCGGCGGGGGTAGAGACCCAGTACTTC.